This T cell receptor (beta chain) was recorded in a study of shared clonotypes between healthy human individuals. CDR3 length: 13 residues. V was clipped by 2 bases and J by 6 bases, with 11 bases between them. Looked up from germline, CDR1 is MNHEY and CDR2 is SVGAGI. Assay: immunoSEQ multiplex PCR; the TCRdb copy retains only in-frame clones and omits some. This sample has millions of clones, with less than 95% found just once. Turning to this clone: This sample also contains other DNA sequences that code for the same CDR3.

Naive CD8 cells comprised CD45RO-negative, CCR7-positively selected cells, excluding terminally differentiated effector memory CD45RA+ cells. This clonotype was sampled from a man aged 18-30 years in good health. The rearrangement links TRBV6-5 to TRBJ2-7; D possibly corresponds to TRBD2 (5 bases). Sequencing used naive CD8+ T cells sorted from blood. CDR3: CASSYVLAGEQYF. The CDR3 bases are TGTGCCAGCAGTTACGTTCTAGCAGGCGAGCAGTACTTC.